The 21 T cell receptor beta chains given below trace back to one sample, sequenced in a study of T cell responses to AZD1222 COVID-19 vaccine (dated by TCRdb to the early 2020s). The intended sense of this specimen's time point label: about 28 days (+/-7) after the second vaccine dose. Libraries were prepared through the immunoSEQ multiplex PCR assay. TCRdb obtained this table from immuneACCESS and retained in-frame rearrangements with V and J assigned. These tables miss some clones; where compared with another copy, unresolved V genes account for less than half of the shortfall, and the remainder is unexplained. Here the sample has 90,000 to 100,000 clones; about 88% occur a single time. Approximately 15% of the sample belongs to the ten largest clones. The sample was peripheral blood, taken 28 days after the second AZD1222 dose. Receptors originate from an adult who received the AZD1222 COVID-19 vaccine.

The CDR3 coding sequence is TGCGCCAGCAGCTTGGGACCTACCGGGACAGGGAACTATGGCTACACCTTC. Translated, it gives CASSLGPTGTGNYGYTF. The gene calls are TRBV5-1 and TRBJ1-2; 9 bases match TRBD1. The germline gives CDR1 SGHRS, CDR2 YFSETQ. The CDR3 extends over 17 amino acids. V was clipped by 0 bases and J by 2 bases; unmatched bases: 8.

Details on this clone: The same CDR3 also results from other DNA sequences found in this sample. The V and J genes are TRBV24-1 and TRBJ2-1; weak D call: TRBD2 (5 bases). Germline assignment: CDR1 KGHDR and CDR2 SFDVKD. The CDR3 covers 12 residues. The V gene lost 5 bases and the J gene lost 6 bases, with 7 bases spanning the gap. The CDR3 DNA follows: TGTGCCACCAGTGTCGGAGGCAATGAGCAGTTCTTC. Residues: CATSVGGNEQFF.

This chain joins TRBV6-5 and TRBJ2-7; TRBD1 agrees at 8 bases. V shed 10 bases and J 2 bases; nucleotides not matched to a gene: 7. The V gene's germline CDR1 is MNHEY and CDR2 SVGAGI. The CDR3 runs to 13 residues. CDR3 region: CATIRGPPYEQYF. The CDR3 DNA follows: TGTGCCACCATCAGGGGGCCCCCCTACGAGCAGTACTTC.

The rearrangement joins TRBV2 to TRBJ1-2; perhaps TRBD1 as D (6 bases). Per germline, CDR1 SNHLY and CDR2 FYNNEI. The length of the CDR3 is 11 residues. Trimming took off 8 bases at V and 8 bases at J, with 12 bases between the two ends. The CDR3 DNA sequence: TGTGCCAGCGGGTCGGGGGGCGGCTACACCTTC. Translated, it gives CASGSGGGYTF.

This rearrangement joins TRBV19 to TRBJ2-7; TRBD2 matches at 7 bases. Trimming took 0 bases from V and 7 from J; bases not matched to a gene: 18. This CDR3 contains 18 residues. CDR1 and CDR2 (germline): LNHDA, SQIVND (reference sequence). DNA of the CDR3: TGTGCCAGTAGTATAGAGACCCCCCGACTAGCTGGAGTATCGGAGCAGTACTTC. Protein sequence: CASSIETPRLAGVSEQYF.

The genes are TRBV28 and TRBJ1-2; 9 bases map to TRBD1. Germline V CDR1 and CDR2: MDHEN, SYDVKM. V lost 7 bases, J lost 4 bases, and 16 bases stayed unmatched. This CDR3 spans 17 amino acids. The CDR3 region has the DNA TGTGCCAGCACTAACAGGGGGCATCCCCTTGAGGGCTATGGCTACACCTTC. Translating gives CASTNRGHPLEGYGYTF.

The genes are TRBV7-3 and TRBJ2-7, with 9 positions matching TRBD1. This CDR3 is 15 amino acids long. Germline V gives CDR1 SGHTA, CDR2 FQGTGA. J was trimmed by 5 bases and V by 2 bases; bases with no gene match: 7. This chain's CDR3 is CASSLGLGQGDEQYF. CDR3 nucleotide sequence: TGTGCCAGCAGCTTAGGATTGGGACAGGGAGACGAGCAGTACTTC.

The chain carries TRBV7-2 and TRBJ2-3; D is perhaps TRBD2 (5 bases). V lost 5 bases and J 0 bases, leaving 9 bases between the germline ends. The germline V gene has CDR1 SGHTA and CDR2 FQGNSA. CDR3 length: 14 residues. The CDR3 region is CASSVTGSTDTQYF. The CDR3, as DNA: TGTGCCAGCAGCGTGACGGGAAGCACAGATACGCAGTATTTT.

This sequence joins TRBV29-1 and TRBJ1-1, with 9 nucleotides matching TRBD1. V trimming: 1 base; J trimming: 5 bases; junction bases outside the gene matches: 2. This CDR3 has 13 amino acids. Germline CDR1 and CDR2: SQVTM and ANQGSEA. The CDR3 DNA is TGCAGCGTTGAAGGGACAGGGGCAACTGAAGCTTTCTTT. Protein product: CSVEGTGATEAFF.

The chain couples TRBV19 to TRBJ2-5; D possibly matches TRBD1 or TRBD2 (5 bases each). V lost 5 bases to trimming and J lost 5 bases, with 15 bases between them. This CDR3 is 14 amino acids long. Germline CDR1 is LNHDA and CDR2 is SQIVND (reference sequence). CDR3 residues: CASSSRGRRETQYF. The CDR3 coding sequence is TGTGCCAGTAGTTCCCGGGGCCGTAGGGAGACCCAGTACTTC. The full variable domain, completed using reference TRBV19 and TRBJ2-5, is DGGITQSPKYLFRKEGQNVTLSCEQNLNHDAMYWYRQDPGQGLRLIYYSQIVNDFQKGDIAEGYSVSREKKESFPLTVTSAQKNPTAFYLCASSSRGRRETQYFGPGTRLLVL.

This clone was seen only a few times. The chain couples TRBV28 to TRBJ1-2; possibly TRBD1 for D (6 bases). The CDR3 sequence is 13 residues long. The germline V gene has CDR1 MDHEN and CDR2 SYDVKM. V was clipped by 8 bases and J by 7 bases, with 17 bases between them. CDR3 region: CASFAQGASGYTF. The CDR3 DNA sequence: TGTGCCAGCTTCGCACAGGGAGCCTCTGGCTACACCTTC.

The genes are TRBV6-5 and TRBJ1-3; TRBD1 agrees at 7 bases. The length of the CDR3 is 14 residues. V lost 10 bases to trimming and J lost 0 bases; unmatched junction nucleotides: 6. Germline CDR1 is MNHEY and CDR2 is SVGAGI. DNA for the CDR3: TGTGCCACCGGGACAGACTTCTCTGGAAACACCATATATTTT. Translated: CATGTDFSGNTIYF.

The chain's CDR3 is CASSLLSGPGTGELFF. The CDR3 DNA sequence: TGCGCCAGCAGCTTGTTAAGCGGCCCCGGCACCGGGGAGCTGTTTTTT. The V gene is TRBV5-1, the J gene TRBJ2-2; tentatively, D is TRBD2 (5 bases). The CDR3 runs to 16 residues. Germline lookup yields CDR1 SGHRS and CDR2 YFSETQ. The V end was cut by 1 base, the J end by 4 bases, with 14 bases between.

The CDR3 nucleotides are TGTGCCAGCAGCCTGGCGGGACAGGGGTTGTACGAGCAGTACTTC. This translates into CASSLAGQGLYEQYF. The rearrangement joins TRBV7-2 to TRBJ2-7, with 10 bases that match TRBD1. CDR3 length: 15 residues. The trim removed 5 bases at V and 4 bases at J, leaving 8 bases unmatched. The germline CDR1 and CDR2 sequences are SGHTA and FQGNSA.

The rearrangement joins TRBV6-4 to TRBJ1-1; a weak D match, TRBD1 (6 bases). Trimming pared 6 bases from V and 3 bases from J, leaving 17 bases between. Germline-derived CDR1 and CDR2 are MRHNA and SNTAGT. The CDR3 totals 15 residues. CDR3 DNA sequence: TGTGCCAGCAGGCCCGAACAGGGAAGGCACACTGAAGCTTTCTTT. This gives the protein CASRPEQGRHTEAFF.

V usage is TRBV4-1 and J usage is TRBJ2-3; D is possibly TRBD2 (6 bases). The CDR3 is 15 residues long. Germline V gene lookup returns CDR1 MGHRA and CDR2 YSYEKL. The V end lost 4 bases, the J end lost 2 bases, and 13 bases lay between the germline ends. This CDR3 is CASSPITGVTDTQYF. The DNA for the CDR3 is TGCGCCAGCAGCCCTATCACGGGGGTCACAGATACGCAGTATTTT.

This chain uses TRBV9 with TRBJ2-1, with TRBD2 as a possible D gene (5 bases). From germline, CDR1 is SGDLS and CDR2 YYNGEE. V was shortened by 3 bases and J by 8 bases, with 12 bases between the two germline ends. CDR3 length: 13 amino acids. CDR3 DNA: TGTGCCAGCAGCGCCGCGGGTGAGGATGAGCAGTTCTTC. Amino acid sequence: CASSAAGEDEQFF.

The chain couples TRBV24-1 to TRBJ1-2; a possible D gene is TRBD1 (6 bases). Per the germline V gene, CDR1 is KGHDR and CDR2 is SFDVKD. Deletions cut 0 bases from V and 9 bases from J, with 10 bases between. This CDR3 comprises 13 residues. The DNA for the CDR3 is TGTGCCACCAGTGATTTGAACAGGGAATGCTACACCTTC. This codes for CATSDLNRECYTF.

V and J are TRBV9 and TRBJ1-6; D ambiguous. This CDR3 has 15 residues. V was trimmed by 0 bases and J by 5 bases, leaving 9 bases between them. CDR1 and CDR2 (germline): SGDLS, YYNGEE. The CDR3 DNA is TGTGCCAGCAGCGTAGGCCCGGGAAATAATTCACCCCTCCACTTT. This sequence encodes CASSVGPGNNSPLHF.

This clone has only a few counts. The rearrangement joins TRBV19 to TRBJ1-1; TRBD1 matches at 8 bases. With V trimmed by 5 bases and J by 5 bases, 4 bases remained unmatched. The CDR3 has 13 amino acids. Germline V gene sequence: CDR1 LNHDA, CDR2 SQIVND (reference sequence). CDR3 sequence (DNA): TGTGCCAGTAGTCCGCGGACAGGGACTGAAGCTTTCTTT. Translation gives CASSPRTGTEAFF.

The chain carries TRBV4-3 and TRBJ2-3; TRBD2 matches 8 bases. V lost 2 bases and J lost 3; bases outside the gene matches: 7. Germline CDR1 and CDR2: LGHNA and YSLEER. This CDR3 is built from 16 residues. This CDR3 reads CASSQKGLGMTDTQYF. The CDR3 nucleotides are TGCGCCAGCAGCCAAAAGGGACTAGGGATGACAGATACGCAGTATTTT.